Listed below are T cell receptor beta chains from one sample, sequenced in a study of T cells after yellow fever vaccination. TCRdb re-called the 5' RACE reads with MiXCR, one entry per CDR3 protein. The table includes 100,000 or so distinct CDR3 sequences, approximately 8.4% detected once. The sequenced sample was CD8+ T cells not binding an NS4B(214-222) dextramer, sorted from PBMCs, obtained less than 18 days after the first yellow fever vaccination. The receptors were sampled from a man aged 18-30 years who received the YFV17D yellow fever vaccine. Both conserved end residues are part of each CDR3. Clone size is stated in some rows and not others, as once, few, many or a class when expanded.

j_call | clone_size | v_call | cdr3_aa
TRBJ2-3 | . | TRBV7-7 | CASSSGTQSTDTQYF
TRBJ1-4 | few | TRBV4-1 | CASSQGVGPLLF
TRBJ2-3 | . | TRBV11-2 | CASSLGQHTDTQYF
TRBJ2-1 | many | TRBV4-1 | CASRPLTSGGIKEQFF
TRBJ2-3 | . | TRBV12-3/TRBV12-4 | CASSRRPDTQYF
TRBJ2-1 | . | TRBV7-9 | CASSQDSSWEQFF
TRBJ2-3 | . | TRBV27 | CASSLGLAPSTDTQYF
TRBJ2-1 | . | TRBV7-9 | CASSLNMDEQFF
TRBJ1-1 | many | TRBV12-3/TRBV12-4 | CASSWGQGANTEAFF
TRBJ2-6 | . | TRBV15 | CATSRPILGPGANVLTF
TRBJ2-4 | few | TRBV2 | CASPEGQGEQYF
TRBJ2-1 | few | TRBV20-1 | CSAREGASLTDEQFF
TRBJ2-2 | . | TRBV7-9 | CASSERLSLGGELFF
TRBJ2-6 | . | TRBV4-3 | CASSQQGLSGANVLTF
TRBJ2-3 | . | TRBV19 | CASSIDPSGTTTDTQYF
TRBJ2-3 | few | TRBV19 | CASTDGPDTQYF
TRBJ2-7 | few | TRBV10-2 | CASSEVASKQYF
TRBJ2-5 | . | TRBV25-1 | CASIGETQYF
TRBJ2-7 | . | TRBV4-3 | CASSQWTADEQYF
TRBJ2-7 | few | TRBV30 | CAWSVRGDPYEQYF
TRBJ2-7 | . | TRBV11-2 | CASSLGSGPSSYEQYF
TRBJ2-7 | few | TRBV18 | CASSPSVRGAPHEQYF
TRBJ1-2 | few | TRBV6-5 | CATESSLKDGIIYGYTF
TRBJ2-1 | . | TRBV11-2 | CASRGTGYDTEQFF
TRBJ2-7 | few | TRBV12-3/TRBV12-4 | CASSPRGAHEQYF
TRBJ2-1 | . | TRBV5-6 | CASGSSEQFF
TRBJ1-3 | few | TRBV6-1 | CASSDALSPNRDPRNTIYF
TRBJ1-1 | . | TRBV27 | CASSPRGHLAEAFF
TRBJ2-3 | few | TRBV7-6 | CASSLTGGSTDTQYF
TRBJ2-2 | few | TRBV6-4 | CASSRLGTAGPNTGELFF
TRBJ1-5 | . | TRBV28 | CASSLFVDEDTQPQHF
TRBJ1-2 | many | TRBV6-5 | CASSSWGADGYTF
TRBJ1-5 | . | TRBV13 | CASSLGLNGPQHF
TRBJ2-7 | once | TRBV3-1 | CASSLGTGEQYF
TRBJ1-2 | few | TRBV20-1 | CSAWTGLVDGYTF
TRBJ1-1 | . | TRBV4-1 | CASSPRERGTEAFF
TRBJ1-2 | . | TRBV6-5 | CASSPDGYGYTF
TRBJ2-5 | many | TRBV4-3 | CASSQARLVGTTAQYF
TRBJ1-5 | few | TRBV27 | CASSLQGLQPQHF
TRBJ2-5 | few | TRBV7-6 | CASSLGGGRETQYF
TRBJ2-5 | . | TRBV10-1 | CASSESGGETQYF
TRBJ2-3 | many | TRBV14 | CASSQDVQGDTQYF
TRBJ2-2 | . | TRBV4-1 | CASTERQGDTGELFF
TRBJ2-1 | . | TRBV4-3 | CASSHQGSILAGDPGQFF
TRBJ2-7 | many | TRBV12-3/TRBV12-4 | CASRGLNYEQYF
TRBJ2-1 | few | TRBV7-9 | CASLGVGNYNEQFF